Listed below are T cell receptor beta chains from one sample, sequenced in a study of Ad26.COV2.S vaccination and SARS-CoV-2 variants. Data came from immunoSEQ multiplex PCR; TCRdb stores just in-frame clones and leaves some out. The sample consists of 400,000 to 450,000 clones, about 93% of them appearing once. The source material was peripheral blood, sampled in a trial of Ad26.COV2.S vaccine versus placebo. The receptors were sampled from a person aged 18 to 65 who received the Ad26.COV2.S COVID-19 vaccine or a placebo. Both conserved end residues are part of each CDR3. The order of the fields is V gene, J gene, D gene, clone size, CDR3 DNA, CDR3 protein. D genes are given only for firm matches. A row's size may be missing; if present it is once, few, many or a size class.

TRBV30	TRBJ1-6	-	-	TGTGCCTGGAGTAGGGACATCCAGTCACCCCTCCACTTT	CAWSRDIQSPLHF
TRBV7-6	TRBJ2-3	TRBD2	-	TGTGCCAGCAGCTTAGGACTAGCGGGAGGAACAGATACGCAGTATTTT	CASSLGLAGGTDTQYF
TRBV5-4	TRBJ1-5	-	-	TGTGCCAGCAGCACGGACAGTCAGCCCCAGCATTTT	CASSTDSQPQHF
TRBV30	TRBJ1-1	-	-	TGTGCCTGGAGTACAGGTCTAATGAACACTGAAGCTTTCTTT	CAWSTGLMNTEAFF
TRBV3-1/TRBV3-2	TRBJ2-1	TRBD2	-	TGTGCCAGCAGCCAAGATCCTGTCGGGACTAGCGGGAAAAATGAGCAGTTCTTC	CASSQDPVGTSGKNEQFF
TRBV14	TRBJ2-7	-	-	TGTGCCAGCAGCCAAGTCCGGGCCGAGCAGTACTTC	CASSQVRAEQYF
TRBV4-3	TRBJ2-1	-	-	TGCGCCAGCAGCCAAGAAGGCTCGCGGGACAATGAGCAGTTCTTC	CASSQEGSRDNEQFF
TRBV12-3/TRBV12-4	TRBJ2-7	-	-	TGTGCCAGCAGTCCGCAATCCTACGAGCAGTACTTC	CASSPQSYEQYF
TRBV7-8	TRBJ1-5	-	many	TGTGCCAGCAGCGTTGGACACACCGACGGGAGTCAGCCCCAGCATTTT	CASSVGHTDGSQPQHF
TRBV5-4	TRBJ2-7	TRBD1	-	TGTGCCAGCAGCCGAAACAGGGGCGAGCAGTACTTC	CASSRNRGEQYF
TRBV18	TRBJ2-7	-	-	TGTGCCAGCTCCTGGGCGGGCGAAATTTACGAGCAGTACTTC	CASSWAGEIYEQYF
TRBV6-6	TRBJ2-5	TRBD2	-	TGTGCCAGCAGTCGACTAGCGGGAAAAGAGACCCAGTACTTC	CASSRLAGKETQYF
TRBV6-5	TRBJ1-2	-	-	TGTGCCAGCAGTTACTCCGGGACGGACCATGGCTACACCTTC	CASSYSGTDHGYTF
TRBV5-1	TRBJ2-1	TRBD2	-	TGCGCCAGCAGCTTGGGGGTAGCGGGATCCTACAATGAGCAGTTCTTC	CASSLGVAGSYNEQFF
TRBV19	TRBJ2-7	-	-	TGTGCCAGTAGTATAGGCTCGGGAGAGGTCTACGAGCAGTACTTC	CASSIGSGEVYEQYF
TRBV5-8	TRBJ1-2	-	-	TGTGCCACCTATCGCGGCTATGGCTACACCTTC	CATYRGYGYTF
TRBV30	TRBJ2-7	-	-	TGTGCCTGGAATAAAGTTGGGACACGCAACTTCGAGCAGTACTTC	CAWNKVGTRNFEQYF
TRBV7-9	TRBJ2-7	TRBD1	-	TGTGCCAGCAGCAGGTCCCCGGGACAGGGTTCCGACGAGCAGTACTTC	CASSRSPGQGSDEQYF
TRBV3-1/TRBV3-2	TRBJ1-4	-	-	TGTGCCAGCAGCCAAGGTGTCGGTGGAGCTGAAAAACTGTTTTTT	CASSQGVGGAEKLFF
TRBV5-1	TRBJ2-3	-	-	TGCGCCAGCAGCGTCCGACCCAGAGATACGCAGTATTTT	CASSVRPRDTQYF
TRBV9	TRBJ2-5	-	-	TGTGCCAGCAGCATGGGGCTAGCACGGGAGACCCAGTACTTC	CASSMGLARETQYF
TRBV19	TRBJ1-5	TRBD1	-	TGTGCCAGTAGTACTACAGGGGGTAATCAGCCCCAGCATTTT	CASSTTGGNQPQHF
TRBV4-1	TRBJ1-5	-	-	TGCGCCAGCAGCCAAGGGGGGAATCAGCCCCAGCATTTT	CASSQGGNQPQHF
TRBV15	TRBJ2-7	TRBD1	-	TGTGCCACCAGCAGAGGTCGGGACAGGGGATTCTACGAGCAGTACTTC	CATSRGRDRGFYEQYF
TRBV4-1	TRBJ2-7	-	-	TGCGCCAGCAGCCAAGAACACACAACTTCCTACGAGCAGTACTTC	CASSQEHTTSYEQYF
TRBV19	TRBJ1-1	-	-	TGTGCCAGTAGTATCGGACAGCCGAACACTGAAGCTTTCTTT	CASSIGQPNTEAFF
TRBV4-2	TRBJ2-1	TRBD2	-	TGTGCCAGCAGCCAAGAAATTAGCGGGTATGAGCAGTTCTTC	CASSQEISGYEQFF
TRBV4-3	TRBJ2-2	TRBD2	-	TGCGCCAGCAGCCAAGGGGCCGCGGGAGGGCCGATCACCGGGGAGCTGTTTTTT	CASSQGAAGGPITGELFF